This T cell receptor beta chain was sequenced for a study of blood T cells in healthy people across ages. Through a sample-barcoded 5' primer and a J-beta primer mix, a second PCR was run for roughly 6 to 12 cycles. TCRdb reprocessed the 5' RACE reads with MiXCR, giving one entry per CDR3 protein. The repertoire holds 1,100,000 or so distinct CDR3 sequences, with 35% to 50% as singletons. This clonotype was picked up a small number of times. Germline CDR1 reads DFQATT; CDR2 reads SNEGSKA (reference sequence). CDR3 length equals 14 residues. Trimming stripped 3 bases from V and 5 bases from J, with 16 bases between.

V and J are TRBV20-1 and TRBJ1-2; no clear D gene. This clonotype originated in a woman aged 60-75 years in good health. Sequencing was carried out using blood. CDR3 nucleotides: TGCAGTGCTAGGTCTATAAGGGTATCTTATGGCTACACCTTC. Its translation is CSARSIRVSYGYTF.